This TCR beta chain appears in the sequencing data of a study of cytomegalovirus exposure and HLA in healthy donors. Points from the study as a whole: Reports credit the classifier with highly specific, highly sensitive diagnosis of cytomegalovirus status. The authors listed around 150 TCR beta chains as cytomegalovirus-associated. Under in vitro conditions, a few CMV-associated chains were confirmed as specific for CMV antigens.

A word on this clone: The antigen remains unidentified.

A multiplex PCR was run with 60 Vbeta primers and 13 Jbeta primers. The data were produced by immunoSEQ multiplex PCR, yet TCRdb's version contains in-frame clones alone and is incomplete. Among 150,000 to 200,000 clones listed, over 65% were seen once. Donors consisted of healthy bone marrow donors. Sequencing input: PBMCs. The sequence derives from a man aged 18-30 years in good health and CMV-seropositive.

The DNA of the CDR3 is TGTGCCAGCAGCTTGGGTCGACTAGCGGGAGGTGGCTACAATGAGCAGTTCTTC. Translated, it gives CASSLGRLAGGGYNEQFF. The chain recombines TRBV5-4 with TRBJ2-1; 13 bases match TRBD2. V was clipped by 0 bases and J by 3 bases; unmatched bases: 6. Germline CDR1 SGHNT, CDR2 YYREEE (reference sequence). This CDR3 has 18 residues.